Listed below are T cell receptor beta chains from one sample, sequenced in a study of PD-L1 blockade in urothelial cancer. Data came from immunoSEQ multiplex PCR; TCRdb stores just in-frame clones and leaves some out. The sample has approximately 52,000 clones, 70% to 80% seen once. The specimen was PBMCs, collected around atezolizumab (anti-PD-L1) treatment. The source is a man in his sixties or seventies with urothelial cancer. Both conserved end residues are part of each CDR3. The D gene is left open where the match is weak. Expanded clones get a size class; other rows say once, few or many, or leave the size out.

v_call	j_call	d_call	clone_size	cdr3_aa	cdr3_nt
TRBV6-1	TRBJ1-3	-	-	CASSDGQPGNTIYF	TGTGCCAGCAGTGACGGACAGCCTGGAAACACCATATATTTT
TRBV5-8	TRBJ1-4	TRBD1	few	CASSFRGRGQEKLFF	TGTGCCAGCAGCTTTCGAGGCAGGGGGCAGGAAAAACTGTTTTTT
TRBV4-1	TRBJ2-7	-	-	CASSQDPARAVHEQYF	TGCGCCAGCAGCCAAGATCCGGCACGCGCGGTCCACGAGCAGTACTTC
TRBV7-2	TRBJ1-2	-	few	CASSLGWGGGYTF	TGTGCCAGCAGCTTAGGGTGGGGGGGAGGCTACACCTTC
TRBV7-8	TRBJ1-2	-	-	CASSLTRTPANYGYTF	TGTGCCAGCAGCCTGACCCGGACACCCGCTAACTATGGCTACACCTTC
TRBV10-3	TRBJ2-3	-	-	CAISESPSRSTDTQYF	TGTGCCATCAGTGAGTCCCCTAGCAGAAGCACAGATACGCAGTATTTT
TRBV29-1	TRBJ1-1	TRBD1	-	CSVDQGGNTEAFF	TGCAGCGTTGACCAGGGGGGGAACACTGAAGCTTTCTTT
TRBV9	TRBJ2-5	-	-	CASSGGHQETQYF	TGTGCCAGCAGCGGCGGGCACCAAGAGACCCAGTACTTC
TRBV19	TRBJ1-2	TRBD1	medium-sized	CASTIRRGHNYGYTF	TGTGCCAGTACCATCCGCAGGGGGCACAACTATGGCTACACCTTC
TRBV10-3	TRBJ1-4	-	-	CAIVGNLGEKLFF	TGTGCCATCGTCGGGAATCTGGGTGAAAAACTGTTTTTT
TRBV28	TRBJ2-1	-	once	CASSFSGNSYNEQFF	TGTGCCAGCAGTTTTAGCGGAAATTCCTACAATGAGCAGTTCTTC
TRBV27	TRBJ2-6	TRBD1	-	CASRRAGTGTGANVLTF	TGTGCCAGCAGACGGGCCGGGACAGGGACCGGGGCCAACGTCCTGACTTTC
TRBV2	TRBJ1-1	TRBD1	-	CASSGQGGTEAFF	TGTGCCAGCAGTGGGCAGGGGGGCACTGAAGCTTTCTTT
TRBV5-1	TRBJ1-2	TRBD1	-	CASSLGDRSYGYTF	TGCGCCAGCAGCTTGGGGGACAGAAGCTATGGCTACACCTTC
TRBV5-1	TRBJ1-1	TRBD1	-	CASSPGQGYTEAFF	TGCGCCAGCAGCCCGGGACAGGGGTACACTGAAGCTTTCTTT
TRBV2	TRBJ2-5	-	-	CASKIGQKETQYF	TGTGCCAGCAAGATCGGACAGAAAGAGACCCAGTACTTC
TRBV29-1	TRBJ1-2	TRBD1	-	CSVEKTGDFYGYTF	TGCAGCGTTGAGAAGACAGGGGACTTCTATGGCTACACCTTC
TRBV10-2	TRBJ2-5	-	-	CASGSGETQYF	TGCGCCAGCGGGAGTGGGGAGACCCAGTACTTC
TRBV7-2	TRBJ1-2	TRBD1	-	CASSSGQAGYTF	TGTGCCAGCAGCTCTGGACAGGCAGGCTACACCTTC
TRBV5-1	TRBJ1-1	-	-	CASQVTGRVFF	TGCGCCAGCCAAGTTACAGGACGGGTTTTCTTT
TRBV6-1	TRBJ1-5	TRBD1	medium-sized	CASSHGTGGQPQHF	TGTGCCAGCAGTCATGGGACAGGGGGTCAGCCCCAGCATTTT
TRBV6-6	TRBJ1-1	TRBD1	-	CASSRDRVAEAFF	TGTGCCAGCAGCCGAGACAGGGTCGCTGAAGCTTTCTTT
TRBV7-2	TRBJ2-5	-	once	CASSLGLIETQYF	TGTGCCAGCAGCTTGGGCCTGATAGAGACCCAGTACTTC
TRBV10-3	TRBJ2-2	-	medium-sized	CAISESSPGELFF	TGTGCCATCAGTGAGTCGAGCCCCGGGGAGCTGTTTTTT
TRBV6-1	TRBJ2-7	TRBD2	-	CASSEQSGGAHEQYF	TGTGCCAGCAGTGAACAGAGCGGGGGGGCACACGAGCAGTACTTC
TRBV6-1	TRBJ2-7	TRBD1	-	CASTTPTGYYEQYF	TGTGCCAGCACAACCCCGACAGGGTACTACGAGCAGTACTTC
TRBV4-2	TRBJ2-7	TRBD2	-	CASSQDIRGLGTYEQYF	TGTGCCAGCAGCCAAGATATAAGGGGACTAGGGACTTACGAGCAGTACTTC
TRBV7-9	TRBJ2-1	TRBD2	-	CASSPGGGSYNEQFF	TGTGCCAGCAGCCCGGGGGGGGGCTCCTACAATGAGCAGTTCTTC
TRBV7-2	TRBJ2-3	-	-	CASSGRPGGTDTQYF	TGTGCCAGCAGCGGGCGGCCGGGGGGCACAGATACGCAGTATTTT
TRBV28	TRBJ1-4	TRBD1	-	CASSLLEGQRAKLFF	TGTGCCAGCAGTTTATTAGAGGGACAGAGGGCAAAACTGTTTTTT
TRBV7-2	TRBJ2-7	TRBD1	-	CASSGGTGDIYEQYF	TGTGCCAGCAGCGGAGGGACAGGGGATATCTACGAGCAGTACTTC
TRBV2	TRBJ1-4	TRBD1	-	CASSDRGLPNEKLFF	TGTGCCAGCAGCGACAGGGGGCTACCTAATGAAAAACTGTTTTTT
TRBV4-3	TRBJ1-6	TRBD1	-	CASSLQGAGSPLHF	TGCGCCAGCAGCCTCCAGGGGGCTGGATCACCCCTCCACTTT
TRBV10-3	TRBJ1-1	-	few	CAISGGATNTEAFF	TGTGCCATCAGTGGAGGAGCCACGAACACTGAAGCTTTCTTT
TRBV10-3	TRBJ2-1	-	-	CAISDGIIRVF	TGTGCCATCAGTGACGGGATCATAAGGGTCTTC
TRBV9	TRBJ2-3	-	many	CASTKGRGTDTQYF	TGTGCCAGCACCAAAGGTCGGGGTACAGATACGCAGTATTTT
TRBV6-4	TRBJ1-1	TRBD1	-	CASSDSRIGQDVFENTEAFF	TGTGCCAGCAGTGACTCCCGAATAGGACAGGATGTTTTTGAAAACACTGAAGCTTTCTTT
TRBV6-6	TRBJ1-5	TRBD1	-	CASSSGGGQPQHF	TGTGCCAGCAGTTCAGGGGGCGGTCAGCCCCAGCATTTT
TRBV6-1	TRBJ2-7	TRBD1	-	CASIRGQGYEQYF	TGTGCCAGCATAAGGGGACAGGGCTACGAGCAGTACTTC
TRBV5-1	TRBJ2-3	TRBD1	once	CASSPGTGVSGTDTQYF	TGCGCCAGCAGCCCGGGGACAGGGGTATCTGGCACAGATACGCAGTATTTT
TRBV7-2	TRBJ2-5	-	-	CASSFPGLRGEETQYF	TGTGCCAGCAGCTTCCCGGGACTGAGAGGAGAAGAGACCCAGTACTTC
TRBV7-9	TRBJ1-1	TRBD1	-	CASSGQGAHTEAFF	TGTGCCAGCAGCGGGCAGGGGGCTCACACTGAAGCTTTCTTT
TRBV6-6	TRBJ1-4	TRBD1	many	CASSRDSVSDEKLFF	TGTGCCAGCAGTAGGGACAGTGTTTCGGATGAAAAACTGTTTTTT
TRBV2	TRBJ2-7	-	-	CASGVRGVYEQYF	TGTGCCAGCGGCGTGCGCGGGGTTTACGAGCAGTACTTC
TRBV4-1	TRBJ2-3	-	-	CASSRVADTQYF	TGCGCCAGCAGCCGCGTAGCCGATACGCAGTATTTT
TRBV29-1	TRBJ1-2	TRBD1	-	CSVGDRGIKGDGYTF	TGCAGCGTTGGAGACAGGGGAATCAAGGGAGATGGCTACACCTTC
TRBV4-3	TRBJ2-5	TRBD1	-	CASSPGRGPETQYF	TGCGCCAGCAGCCCCGGAAGGGGGCCGGAGACCCAGTACTTC
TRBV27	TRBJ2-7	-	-	CASSSTRMSGYEQYF	TGTGCCAGCAGTTCCACTAGGATGTCGGGCTACGAGCAGTACTTC
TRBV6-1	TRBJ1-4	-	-	CASDWGYANEKLFF	TGTGCCAGCGATTGGGGCTATGCTAATGAAAAACTGTTTTTT
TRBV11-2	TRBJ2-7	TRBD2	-	CASSLGYGGAGGEQYF	TGTGCCAGCAGCTTAGGCTATGGCGGAGCGGGAGGAGAGCAGTACTTC
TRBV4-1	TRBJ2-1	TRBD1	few	CASSSRTGNNEQFF	TGCGCCAGCAGCAGCCGGACAGGGAACAATGAGCAGTTCTTC
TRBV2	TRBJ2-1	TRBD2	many	CASSPLAPGTDNEQFF	TGTGCCAGCAGTCCACTAGCGCCAGGCACCGACAATGAGCAGTTCTTC
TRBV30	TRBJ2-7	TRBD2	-	CAWSVPRTSGLILFYEQYF	TGTGCCTGGAGTGTACCCCGCACTAGCGGGTTAATCCTGTTTTACGAGCAGTACTTC
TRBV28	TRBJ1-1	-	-	CASSTAQGYTEAFF	TGTGCCAGCAGTACGGCGCAGGGATACACTGAAGCTTTCTTT